This T cell receptor beta chain stems from a study of blood T cell repertoires in COVID-19. On the study more broadly: The United States, Italy and Spain supplied acute and convalescent COVID-19 samples. T cells, B-cell-depleted T cells, or PBMCs supplied cDNA or gDNA.

Germline-derived CDR1 and CDR2 are SEHNR and FQNEAQ (reference sequence). This CDR3 is built from 14 residues. Trimming left V 3 bases short and J 4 bases short, with 12 bases between. Per the original data handling: Amplification of reference gene primers provided the estimated nucleated cell counts. Sequencing used immunoSEQ multiplex PCR; TCRdb keeps in-frame clones, though not all of them. V and J calls and clone size are as listed in that table; D and trimming were resolved from the DNA. The data contain about 110,000 clones, just over 85% of them seen just once; the ten biggest clones take up roughly 2.3%.

Sequencing was performed on peripheral blood. This chain connects TRBV7-9 to TRBJ1-2; no clear D. This receptor was obtained from a human donor in a cohort sampled during active COVID-19. This CDR3 is CASSLGGISYGYTF. The CDR3 DNA reads as TGTGCCAGCAGCTTGGGAGGGATCTCCTATGGCTACACCTTC.